This entry features one T cell receptor (beta chain) sequence. This sample stems from a study of early stage breast cancer tumors. The V and J ends lost 4 bases and 1 base, in that order; junction bases with no gene match: 14. Per germline, CDR1 LNHDA and CDR2 SQIVND (reference sequence). The CDR3 is made up of 20 amino acids. TCRdb's table, derived via immunoSEQ multiplex PCR, lists solely in-frame clones and lacks some. The data show tens of thousands of clones, roughly 80% seen once. The specimen was blood. This TCR came from a person in their 40s with breast cancer. The chain has TRBV19 and TRBJ2-1, with TRBD2 identical over 12 bases. CDR3 sequence: CASSTLGHRLAGVSYNEQFF. The CDR3 nucleotides are TGTGCCAGTAGTACCCTCGGGCATCGACTAGCGGGAGTTTCCTACAATGAGCAGTTCTTC. Using reference TRBV19 and TRBJ2-1 for the parts outside the CDR3, the full variable domain is DGGITQSPKYLFRKEGQNVTLSCEQNLNHDAMYWYRQDPGQGLRLIYYSQIVNDFQKGDIAEGYSVSREKKESFPLTVTSAQKNPTAFYLCASSTLGHRLAGVSYNEQFFGPGTRLTVL.